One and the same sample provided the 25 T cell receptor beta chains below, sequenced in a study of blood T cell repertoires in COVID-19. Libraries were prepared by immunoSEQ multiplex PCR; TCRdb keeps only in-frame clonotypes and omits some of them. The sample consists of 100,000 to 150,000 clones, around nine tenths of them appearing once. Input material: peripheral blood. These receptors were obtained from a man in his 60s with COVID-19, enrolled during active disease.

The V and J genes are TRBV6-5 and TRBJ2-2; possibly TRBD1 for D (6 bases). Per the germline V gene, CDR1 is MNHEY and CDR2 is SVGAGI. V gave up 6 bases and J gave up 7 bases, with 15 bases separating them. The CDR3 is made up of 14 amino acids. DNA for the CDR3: TGTGCCAGCAGGAGGACAGTTATGGTCGGGGAGCTGTTTTTT. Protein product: CASRRTVMVGELFF.

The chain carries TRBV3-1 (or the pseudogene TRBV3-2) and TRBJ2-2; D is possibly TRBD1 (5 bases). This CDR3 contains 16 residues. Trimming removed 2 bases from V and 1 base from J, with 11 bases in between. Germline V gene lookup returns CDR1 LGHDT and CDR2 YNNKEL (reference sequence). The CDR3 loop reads CASSQLGRGNTGELFF. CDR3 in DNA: TGTGCCAGCAGCCAATTAGGTAGGGGGAACACCGGGGAGCTGTTTTTT.

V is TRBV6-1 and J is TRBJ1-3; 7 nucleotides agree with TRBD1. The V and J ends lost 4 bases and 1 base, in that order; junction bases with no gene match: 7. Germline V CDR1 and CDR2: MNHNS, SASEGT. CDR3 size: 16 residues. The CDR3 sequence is CASSGARTGSGNTIYF. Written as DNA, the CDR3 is TGTGCCAGCAGTGGCGCCCGGACAGGATCTGGAAACACCATATATTTT.

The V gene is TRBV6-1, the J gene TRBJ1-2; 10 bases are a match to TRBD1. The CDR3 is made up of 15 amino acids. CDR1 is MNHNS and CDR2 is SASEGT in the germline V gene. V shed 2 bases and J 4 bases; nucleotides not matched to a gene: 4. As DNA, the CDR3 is TGTGCCAGCAGTGAAATGACAGGGGGCCTCTATGGCTACACCTTC. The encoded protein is CASSEMTGGLYGYTF.

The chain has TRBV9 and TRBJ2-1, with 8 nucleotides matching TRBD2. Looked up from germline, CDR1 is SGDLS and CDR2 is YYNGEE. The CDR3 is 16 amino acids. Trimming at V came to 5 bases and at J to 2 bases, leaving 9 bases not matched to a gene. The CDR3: CASSPTSGYTYNEQFF. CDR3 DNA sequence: TGTGCCAGCAGTCCCACTAGCGGCTACACCTACAATGAGCAGTTCTTC.

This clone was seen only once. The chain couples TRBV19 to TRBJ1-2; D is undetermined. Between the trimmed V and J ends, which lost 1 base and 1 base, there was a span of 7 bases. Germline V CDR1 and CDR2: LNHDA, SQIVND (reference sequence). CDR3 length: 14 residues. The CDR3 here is CASSIGPGNYGYTF. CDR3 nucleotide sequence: TGTGCCAGTAGTATAGGTCCGGGTAACTATGGCTACACCTTC.

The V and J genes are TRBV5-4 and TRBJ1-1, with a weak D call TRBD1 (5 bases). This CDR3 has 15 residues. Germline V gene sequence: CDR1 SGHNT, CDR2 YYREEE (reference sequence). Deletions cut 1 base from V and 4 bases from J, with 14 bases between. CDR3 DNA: TGTGCCAGCAGCTTGTATGCGGCAAGGGGCACTGAAGCTTTCTTT. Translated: CASSLYAARGTEAFF.

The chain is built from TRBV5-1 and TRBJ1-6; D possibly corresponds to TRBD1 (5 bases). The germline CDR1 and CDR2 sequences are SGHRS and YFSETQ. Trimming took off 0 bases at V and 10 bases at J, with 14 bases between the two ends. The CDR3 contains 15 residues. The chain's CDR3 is CASSLAGERGSPLHF. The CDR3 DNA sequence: TGCGCCAGCAGCTTGGCTGGGGAGCGGGGCTCACCCCTCCACTTT.

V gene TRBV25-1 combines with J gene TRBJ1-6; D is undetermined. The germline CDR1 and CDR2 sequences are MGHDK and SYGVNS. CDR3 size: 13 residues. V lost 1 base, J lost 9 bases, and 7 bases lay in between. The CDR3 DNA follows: TGTGCCAGCAGTGAATCGGTAGTTTCACCCCTCCACTTT. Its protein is CASSESVVSPLHF. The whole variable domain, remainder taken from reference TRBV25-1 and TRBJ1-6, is EADIYQTPRYLVIGTGKKITLECSQTMGHDKMYWYQQDPGMELHLIHYSYGVNSTEKGDLSSESTVSRIRTEHFPLTLESARPSHTSQYLCASSESVVSPLHFGNGTRLTVT.

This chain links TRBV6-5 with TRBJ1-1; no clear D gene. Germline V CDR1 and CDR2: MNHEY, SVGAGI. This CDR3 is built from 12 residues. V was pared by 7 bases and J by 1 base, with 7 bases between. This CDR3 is CASTAENTEAFF. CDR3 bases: TGTGCCAGCACCGCGGAGAACACTGAAGCTTTCTTT.

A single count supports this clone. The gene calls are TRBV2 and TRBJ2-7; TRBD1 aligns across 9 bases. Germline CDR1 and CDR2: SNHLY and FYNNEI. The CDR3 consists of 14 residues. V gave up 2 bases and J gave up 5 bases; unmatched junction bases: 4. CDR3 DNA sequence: TGTGCCAGCAGTGAACTACAGGGGGCGAACGAGCAGTACTTC. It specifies CASSELQGANEQYF.

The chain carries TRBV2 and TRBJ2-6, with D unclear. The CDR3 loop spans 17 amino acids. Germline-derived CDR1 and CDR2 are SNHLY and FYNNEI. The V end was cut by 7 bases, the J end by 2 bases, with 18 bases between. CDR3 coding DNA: TGTGCCAGCAAATACACCGACTTGAATCCTGGGGCCAACGTCCTGACTTTC. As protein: CASKYTDLNPGANVLTF. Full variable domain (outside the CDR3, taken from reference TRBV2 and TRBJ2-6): EPEVTQTPSHQVTQMGQEVILRCVPISNHLYFYWYRQILGQKVEFLVSFYNNEISEKSEIFDDQFSVERPDGSNFTLKIRSTKLEDSAMYFCASKYTDLNPGANVLTFGAGSRLTVL.

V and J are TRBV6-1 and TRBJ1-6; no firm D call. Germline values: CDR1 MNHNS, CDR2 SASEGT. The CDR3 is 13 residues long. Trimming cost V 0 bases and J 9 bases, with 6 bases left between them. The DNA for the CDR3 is TGTGCCAGCAGTGAAGCGAGGGCTTCACCCCTCCACTTT. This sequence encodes CASSEARASPLHF.

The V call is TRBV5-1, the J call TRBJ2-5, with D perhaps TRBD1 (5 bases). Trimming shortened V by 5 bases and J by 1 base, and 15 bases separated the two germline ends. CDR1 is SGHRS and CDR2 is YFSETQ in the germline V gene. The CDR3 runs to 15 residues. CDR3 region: CASSDPREFQETQYF. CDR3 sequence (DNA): TGCGCCAGCAGTGACCCCAGGGAATTCCAAGAGACCCAGTACTTC.

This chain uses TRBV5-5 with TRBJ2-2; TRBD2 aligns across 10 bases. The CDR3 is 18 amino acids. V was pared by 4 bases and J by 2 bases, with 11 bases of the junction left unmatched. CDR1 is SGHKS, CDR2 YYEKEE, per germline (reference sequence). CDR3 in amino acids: CASSPRVAGGPNTGELFF. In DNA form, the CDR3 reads TGTGCCAGCAGCCCTAGGGTAGCGGGGGGCCCAAACACCGGGGAGCTGTTTTTT.

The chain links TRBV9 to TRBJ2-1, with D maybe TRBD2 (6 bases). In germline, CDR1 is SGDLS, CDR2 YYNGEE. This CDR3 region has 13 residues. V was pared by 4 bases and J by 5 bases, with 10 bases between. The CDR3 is CASSRLVHNEQFF. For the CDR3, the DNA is TGTGCCAGCAGCCGACTAGTACACAATGAGCAGTTCTTC.

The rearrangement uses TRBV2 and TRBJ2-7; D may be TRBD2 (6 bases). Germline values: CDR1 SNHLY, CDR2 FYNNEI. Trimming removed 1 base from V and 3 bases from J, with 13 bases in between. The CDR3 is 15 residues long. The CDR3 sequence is CASSEVVGGGYEQYF. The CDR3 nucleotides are TGTGCCAGCAGTGAAGTGGTGGGGGGAGGCTACGAGCAGTACTTC.

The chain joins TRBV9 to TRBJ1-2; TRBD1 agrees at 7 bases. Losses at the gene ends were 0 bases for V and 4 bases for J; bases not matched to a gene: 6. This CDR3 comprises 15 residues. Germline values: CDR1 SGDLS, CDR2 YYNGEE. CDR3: CASSVAPTGIYGYTF. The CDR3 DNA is TGTGCCAGCAGCGTAGCCCCGACAGGGATCTATGGCTACACCTTC. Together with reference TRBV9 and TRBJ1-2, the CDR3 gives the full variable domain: DSGVTQTPKHLITATGQRVTLRCSPRSGDLSVYWYQQSLDQGLQFLIQYYNGEERAKGNILERFSAQQFPDLHSELNLSSLELGDSALYFCASSVAPTGIYGYTFGSGTRLTVV.

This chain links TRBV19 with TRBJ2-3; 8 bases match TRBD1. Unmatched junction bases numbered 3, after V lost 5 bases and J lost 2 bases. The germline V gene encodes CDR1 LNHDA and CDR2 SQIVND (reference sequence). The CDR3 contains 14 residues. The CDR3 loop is CASSPGQATDTQYF. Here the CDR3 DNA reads TGTGCCAGTAGTCCGGGACAGGCCACAGATACGCAGTATTTT.

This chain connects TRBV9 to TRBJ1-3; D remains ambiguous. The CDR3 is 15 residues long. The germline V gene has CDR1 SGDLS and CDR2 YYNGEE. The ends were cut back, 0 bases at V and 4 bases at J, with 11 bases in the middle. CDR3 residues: CASSVGLDLGNTIYF. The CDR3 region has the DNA TGTGCCAGCAGCGTAGGTCTGGACTTGGGAAACACCATATATTTT. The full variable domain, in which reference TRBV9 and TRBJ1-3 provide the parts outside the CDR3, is DSGVTQTPKHLITATGQRVTLRCSPRSGDLSVYWYQQSLDQGLQFLIQYYNGEERAKGNILERFSAQQFPDLHSELNLSSLELGDSALYFCASSVGLDLGNTIYFGEGSWLTVV.

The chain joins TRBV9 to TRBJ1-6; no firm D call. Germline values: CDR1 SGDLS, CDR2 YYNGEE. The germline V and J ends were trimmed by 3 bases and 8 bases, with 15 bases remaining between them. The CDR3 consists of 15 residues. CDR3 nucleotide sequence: TGTGCCAGCAGCGCGGGTCGGCCTTCCCATTCACCCCTCCACTTT. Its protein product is CASSAGRPSHSPLHF. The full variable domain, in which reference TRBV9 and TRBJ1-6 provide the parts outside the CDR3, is DSGVTQTPKHLITATGQRVTLRCSPRSGDLSVYWYQQSLDQGLQFLIQYYNGEERAKGNILERFSAQQFPDLHSELNLSSLELGDSALYFCASSAGRPSHSPLHFGNGTRLTVT.

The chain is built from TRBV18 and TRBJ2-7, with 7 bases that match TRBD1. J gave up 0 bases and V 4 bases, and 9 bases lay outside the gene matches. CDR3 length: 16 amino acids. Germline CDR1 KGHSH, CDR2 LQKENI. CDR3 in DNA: TGTGCCAGCTCACTCGGGGTGGGACAGAGCTCCTACGAGCAGTACTTC. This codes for CASSLGVGQSSYEQYF.

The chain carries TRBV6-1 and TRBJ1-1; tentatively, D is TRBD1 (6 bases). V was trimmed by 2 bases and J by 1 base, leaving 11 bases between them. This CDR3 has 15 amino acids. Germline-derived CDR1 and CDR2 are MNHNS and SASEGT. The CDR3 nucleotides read TGTGCCAGCAGTGAACTGTCAGGGGCGAACACTGAAGCTTTCTTT. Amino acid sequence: CASSELSGANTEAFF.

The CDR3 nucleotides are TGCAGCGTTGAAGAACATTGGGCCCGTGACGCTGAAGCTTTCTTT. It yields the protein CSVEEHWARDAEAFF. This chain connects TRBV29-1 to TRBJ1-1; no definite D call. CDR3 length equals 15 residues. Looked up from germline, CDR1 is SQVTM and CDR2 is ANQGSEA. V was pared by 0 bases and J by 6 bases, with 17 bases between.

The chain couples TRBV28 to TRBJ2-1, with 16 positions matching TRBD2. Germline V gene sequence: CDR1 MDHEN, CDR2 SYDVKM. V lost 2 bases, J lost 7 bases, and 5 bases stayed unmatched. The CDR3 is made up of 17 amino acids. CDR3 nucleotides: TGTGCCAGCAGTTTACCGGGACTAGCGGGGGGGCTGAATGAGCAGTTCTTC. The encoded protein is CASSLPGLAGGLNEQFF.